Listed below are T cell receptor beta chains from one sample, sequenced in a study of shared clonotypes between healthy human individuals. The data were produced by immunoSEQ multiplex PCR, yet TCRdb's version contains in-frame clones alone and is incomplete. The sample shows about 2.4 million clones, 93% of them seen only once. Sequences were obtained from naive CD4+ T cells from PBMCs. The receptors were gathered from a man younger than 30 in good health. Some clones in this sample may be carry-over from other donors' samples. Both conserved end residues are part of each CDR3. The D gene is left open where the match is weak. Only part of the rows carry a size: once, few, many, or a class if the clone is expanded.

D	size	V	J	DNA	CDR3
.	.	TRBV7-9	TRBJ1-3	TGTGCCAGCAGCCTCGGGACATTGTCTGGAAACACCATATATTTT	CASSLGTLSGNTIYF
TRBD1	.	TRBV7-9	TRBJ1-2	TGTGCCAGCAGCTTAGCAGGGGGCAACTATGGCTACACCTTC	CASSLAGGNYGYTF
TRBD2	.	TRBV19	TRBJ2-1	TGTGCCAGTAGTATGACCAGCGGGAGGCCCCACAATGAGCAGTTCTTC	CASSMTSGRPHNEQFF
.	once	TRBV9	TRBJ2-1	TGTGCCAGCAGCGTACAGACATACAATGAGCAGTTCTTC	CASSVQTYNEQFF
.	.	TRBV5-1	TRBJ1-1	TGCGCCAGCAGCTTCGCCCGGACAGCGAACACTGAAGCTTTCTTT	CASSFARTANTEAFF
TRBD1	.	TRBV29-1	TRBJ2-2	TGCAGCGCAACAACCGGGACAGCAAACACCGGGGAGCTGTTTTTT	CSATTGTANTGELFF
.	.	TRBV10-3	TRBJ2-7	TGTGCCACAACAGGGAGCCACGAGCAGTACTTC	CATTGSHEQYF
.	.	TRBV5-1	TRBJ1-5	TGCGCCAGCAGCTTGGGTGTCATCGGCAATCAGCCCCAGCATTTT	CASSLGVIGNQPQHF
.	.	TRBV19	TRBJ2-5	TGTGCCAGTACGGGCGGGGCCCGGAGGGAGACCCAGTACTTC	CASTGGARRETQYF
.	.	TRBV30	TRBJ2-6	TGTGCCTGGAGGGTCGGGGGCCGCAACTCTGGGGCCAACGTCCTGACTTTC	CAWRVGGRNSGANVLTF
TRBD2	.	TRBV19	TRBJ2-7	TGTGCCCAGCCAAGTCGGGGAGCGGGAGCCAAGAGCTCCTACGAGCAGTACTTC	CAQPSRGAGAKSSYEQYF
.	.	TRBV28	TRBJ2-6	TGTGCCAGCAGTTTTACCGGGGTGGGTGCTGGGGCCAACGTCCTGACTTTC	CASSFTGVGAGANVLTF
TRBD1	.	TRBV25-1	TRBJ2-7	TGTGCCACCTCGGGACAGGGGGCCCACGAGCAGTACTTC	CATSGQGAHEQYF
TRBD2	.	TRBV18	TRBJ2-3	TGTGCCAGCTCACCACTAGCGGGAGGGAGCACAGATACGCAGTATTTT	CASSPLAGGSTDTQYF
.	.	TRBV28	TRBJ2-7	TGTGCCAGCAGCCCCTCCTCCGTCGAGGCAGGGGAGTTAGGTGAGCAGTACTTC	CASSPSSVEAGELGEQYF
.	once	TRBV28	TRBJ1-5	TGTGCCAGCAGGATACCTTCGACAAGAGGGAATCAGCCCCAGCATTTT	CASRIPSTRGNQPQHF
.	once	TRBV28	TRBJ1-1	TGTGCCAGCAGAAGACAGGAATTGAACACTGAAGCTTTCTTT	CASRRQELNTEAFF
.	.	TRBV5-1	TRBJ2-2	TGCGCCAGCAGCACAGCGAGGGCATCCACGGACACCGGGGAGCTGTTTTTT	CASSTARASTDTGELFF
TRBD2	.	TRBV5-5	TRBJ2-6	TGTGCCAGCAGCTTGGTAGGCCTAGCGGGAGTTGGGGCCAACGTCCTGACTTTC	CASSLVGLAGVGANVLTF
.	.	TRBV28	TRBJ1-2	TGTGCCAGCAGTTTTCGGGGCTATGGCTACACCTTC	CASSFRGYGYTF
TRBD1	.	TRBV2	TRBJ2-3	TGTGCCAGCAGGGGGACAGGGGGGCGGAGCACAGATACGCAGTATTTT	CASRGTGGRSTDTQYF
TRBD2	.	TRBV7-8	TRBJ2-1	TGTGCCAGCAGTCAGCGGGAGGGCCGGAATAATGAGCAGTTCTTC	CASSQREGRNNEQFF
.	.	TRBV19	TRBJ1-5	TGTGCCAGTAATGCCGCGGGAAGGCAGCTCTATAGCAATCAGCCCCAGCATTTT	CASNAAGRQLYSNQPQHF
.	once	TRBV7-9	TRBJ2-2	TGTGCCAGCAGCTTATCCCCCGGGGAGCTGTTTTTT	CASSLSPGELFF
.	.	TRBV6-6	TRBJ2-5	TGTGCCAGCAGTTACTGGGGTTATCCCCCCGAGACCCAGTACTTC	CASSYWGYPPETQYF
.	once	TRBV7-2	TRBJ2-1	TGTGCCAGCAGCACAGGGACTATCGATGAGCAGTTCTTC	CASSTGTIDEQFF
TRBD1	.	TRBV11-2	TRBJ2-5	TGTGCCAGCAGCTTCCTGACAGGGGAAGGGGACCAAGAGACCCAGTACTTC	CASSFLTGEGDQETQYF
.	.	TRBV5-8	TRBJ2-2	TGTGCCAGCAGCCGGGGTACGGGGAGGAACACCGGGGAGCTGTTTTTT	CASSRGTGRNTGELFF
.	.	TRBV11-3	TRBJ2-1	TGTGCCAGCAGCGTATCCCGGAATGAGCAGTTCTTC	CASSVSRNEQFF
.	few	TRBV18	TRBJ1-2	TGTGCCAGCTCACCTGAGGAACCCCTGAATCGCTACACCTTC	CASSPEEPLNRYTF
.	.	TRBV19	TRBJ1-2	TGTGCCAGTAGAAACGACGACAGTGGGTCGTACGGCTACACCTTC	CASRNDDSGSYGYTF
.	.	TRBV18	TRBJ1-3	TGTGCCAGCTCACCCGGACGAGCCTCTGGAAACACCATATATTTT	CASSPGRASGNTIYF
.	.	TRBV5-1	TRBJ1-2	TGCGCCAGCAGCTTGGGTGCGACGGGGAATTATGGCTACACCTTC	CASSLGATGNYGYTF
.	.	TRBV9	TRBJ2-1	TGTGCCAGCAGCGTAGGTGCGGGACAGAGTTACAATGAGCAGTTCTTC	CASSVGAGQSYNEQFF
.	.	TRBV28	TRBJ2-5	TGTGCCAGCTCACCCTTTAAAGGCGGGCAAGAGACCCAGTACTTC	CASSPFKGGQETQYF
TRBD1	.	TRBV18	TRBJ2-7	TGTGCCAGCTCATCCAAAGGACAGGGGGCTGACTACGAGCAGTACTTC	CASSSKGQGADYEQYF
TRBD2	.	TRBV14	TRBJ2-7	TGTGCCAGCAGCCAAGATCGACTAGCGGTGTACGAGCAGTACTTC	CASSQDRLAVYEQYF
TRBD2	.	TRBV28	TRBJ2-7	TGTGTCAGCACCCGACTAGCGGGAAACTACGAGCAGTACTTC	CVSTRLAGNYEQYF
TRBD1	.	TRBV5-8	TRBJ1-1	TGTGCCAGCGCCCGACAGGGGGTGGACACTGAAGCTTTCTTT	CASARQGVDTEAFF
TRBD2	.	TRBV18	TRBJ2-1	TGTGCCAGCTCACCAAGCCAATCTAGCGGGAGCTACAATGAGCAGTTCTTC	CASSPSQSSGSYNEQFF
.	.	TRBV7-8	TRBJ2-1	TGTGCCAGCAGCTTAGTTCCGACAGCCAATGAGCAGTTCTTC	CASSLVPTANEQFF
.	.	TRBV29-1	TRBJ2-3	TGCAGCGCTGGGACGTACATGGGGGCAGATACGCAGTATTTT	CSAGTYMGADTQYF
.	.	TRBV27	TRBJ1-5	TGTGCCAGCAGTTTAAGGGGGGTGAATCAGCCCCAGCATTTT	CASSLRGVNQPQHF
.	.	TRBV4-3	TRBJ1-2	TGCGCCAGCAGCCAAGCCCACACGGACAGAAACTATGGCTACACCTTC	CASSQAHTDRNYGYTF
.	.	TRBV5-1	TRBJ2-2	TGCGCCAGCAGCAAGCCTGGACAGCCCGGGGAGCTGTTTTTT	CASSKPGQPGELFF